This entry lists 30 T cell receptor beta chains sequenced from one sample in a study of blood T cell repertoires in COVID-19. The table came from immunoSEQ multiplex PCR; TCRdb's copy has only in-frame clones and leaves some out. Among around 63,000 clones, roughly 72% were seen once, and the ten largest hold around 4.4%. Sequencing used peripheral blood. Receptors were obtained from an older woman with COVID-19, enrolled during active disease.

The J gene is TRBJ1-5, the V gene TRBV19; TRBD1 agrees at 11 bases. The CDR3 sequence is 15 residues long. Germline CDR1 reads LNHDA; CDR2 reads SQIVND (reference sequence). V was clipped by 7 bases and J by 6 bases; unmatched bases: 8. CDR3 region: CASIESGQGGQPQHF. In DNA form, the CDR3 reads TGTGCCAGTATCGAATCGGGACAGGGGGGTCAGCCCCAGCATTTT.

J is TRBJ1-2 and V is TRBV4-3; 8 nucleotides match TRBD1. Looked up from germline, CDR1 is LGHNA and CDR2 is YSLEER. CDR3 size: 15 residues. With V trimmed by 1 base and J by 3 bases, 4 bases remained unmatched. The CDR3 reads CASSQGQGKHYGYTF. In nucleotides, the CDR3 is TGCGCCAGCAGCCAAGGACAGGGGAAACACTATGGCTACACCTTC.

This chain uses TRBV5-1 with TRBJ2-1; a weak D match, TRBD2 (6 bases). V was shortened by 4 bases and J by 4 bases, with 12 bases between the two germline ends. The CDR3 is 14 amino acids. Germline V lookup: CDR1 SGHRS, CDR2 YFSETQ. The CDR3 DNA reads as TGCGCCAGCAGCCCTCCGGGAGTATACAATGAGCAGTTCTTC. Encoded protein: CASSPPGVYNEQFF.

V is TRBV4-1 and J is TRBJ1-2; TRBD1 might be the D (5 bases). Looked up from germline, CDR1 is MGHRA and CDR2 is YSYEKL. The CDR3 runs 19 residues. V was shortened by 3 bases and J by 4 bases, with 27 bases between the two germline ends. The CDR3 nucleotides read TGCGCCAGCAGCCATGGATACAAGGCAGGGTCGGGAGTAATCTATGGCTACACCTTC. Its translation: CASSHGYKAGSGVIYGYTF.

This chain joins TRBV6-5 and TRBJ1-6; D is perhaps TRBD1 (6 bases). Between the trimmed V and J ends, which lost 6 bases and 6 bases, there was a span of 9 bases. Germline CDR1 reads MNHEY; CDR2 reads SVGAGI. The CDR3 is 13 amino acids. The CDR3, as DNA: TGTGCCAGCAGCCAGGACAGTAATTCACCCCTCCACTTT. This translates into CASSQDSNSPLHF.

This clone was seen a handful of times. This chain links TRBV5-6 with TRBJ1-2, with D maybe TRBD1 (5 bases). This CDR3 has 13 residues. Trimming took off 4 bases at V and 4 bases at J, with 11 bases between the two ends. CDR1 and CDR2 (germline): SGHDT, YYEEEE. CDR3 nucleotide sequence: TGTGCCAGCAGCCAGGGTACAGGCTATGGCTACACCTTC. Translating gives CASSQGTGYGYTF. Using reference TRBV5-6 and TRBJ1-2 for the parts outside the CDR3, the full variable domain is DAGVTQSPTHLIKTRGQQVTLRCSPKSGHDTVSWYQQALGQGPQFIFQYYEEEERQRGNFPDRFSGHQFPNYSSELNVNALLLGDSALYLCASSQGTGYGYTFGSGTRLTVV.

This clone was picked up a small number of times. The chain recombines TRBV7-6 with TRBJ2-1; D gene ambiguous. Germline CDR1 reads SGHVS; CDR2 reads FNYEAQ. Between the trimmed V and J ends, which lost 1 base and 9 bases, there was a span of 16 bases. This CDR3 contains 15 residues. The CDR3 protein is CASSLGIEEAGEQFF. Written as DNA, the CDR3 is TGTGCCAGCAGCTTAGGCATCGAGGAAGCCGGTGAGCAGTTCTTC.

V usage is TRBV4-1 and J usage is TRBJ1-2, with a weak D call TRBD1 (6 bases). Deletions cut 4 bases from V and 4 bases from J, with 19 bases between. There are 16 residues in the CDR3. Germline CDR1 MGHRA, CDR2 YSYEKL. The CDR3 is CASSRSGTPKTYGYTF. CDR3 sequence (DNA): TGCGCCAGCAGCCGATCCGGGACACCTAAAACCTATGGCTACACCTTC.

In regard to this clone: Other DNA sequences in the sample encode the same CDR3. Here the CDR3 reads CASGSTGRGNQPQHF. The CDR3, as DNA: TGTGCTAGTGGTTCGACAGGGAGAGGCAATCAGCCCCAGCATTTT. This chain uses TRBV12-5 with TRBJ1-5, with TRBD1 identical over 7 bases. Trimming removed 4 bases from V and 2 bases from J; junction bases left unmatched: 5. The CDR3 consists of 15 residues. The germline CDR1 and CDR2 sequences are LGHNT and FRNRAP.

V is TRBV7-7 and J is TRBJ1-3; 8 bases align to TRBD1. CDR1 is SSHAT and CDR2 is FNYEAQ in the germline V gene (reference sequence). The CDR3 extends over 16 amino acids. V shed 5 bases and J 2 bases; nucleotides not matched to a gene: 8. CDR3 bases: TGTGCCAGCAGCGAAGGACAGGGTGGAACTGGAAACACCATATATTTT. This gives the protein CASSEGQGGTGNTIYF.

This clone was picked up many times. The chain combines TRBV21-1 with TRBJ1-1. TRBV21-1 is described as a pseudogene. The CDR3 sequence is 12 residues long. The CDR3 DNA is TGTGCCAGCGGAGAGGGCGGCACTGAAGCTTTCTTT. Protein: CASGEGGTEAFF.

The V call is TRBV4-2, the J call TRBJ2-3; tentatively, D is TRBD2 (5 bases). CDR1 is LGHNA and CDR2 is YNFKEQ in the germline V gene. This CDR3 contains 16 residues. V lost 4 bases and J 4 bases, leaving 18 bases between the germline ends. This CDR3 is CASSPLSPDGADTQYF. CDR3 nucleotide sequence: TGTGCCAGCAGCCCCCTCTCCCCAGACGGGGCAGATACGCAGTATTTT.

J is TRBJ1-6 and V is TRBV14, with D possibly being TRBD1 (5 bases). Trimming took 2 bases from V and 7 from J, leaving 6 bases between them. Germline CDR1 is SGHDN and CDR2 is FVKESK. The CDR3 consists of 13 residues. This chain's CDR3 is CASSQRGNSPLHF. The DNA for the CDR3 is TGTGCCAGCAGCCAACGGGGGAATTCACCCCTCCACTTT.

CDR3 bases: TGTGCCAGCAGTAACAGTAACTATGGCTACACCTTC. This encodes CASSNSNYGYTF. The genes are TRBV12-3 or TRBV12-4 and TRBJ1-2; D is undetermined. V was pared by 5 bases and J by 1 base, with 5 bases between. The CDR3 has 12 residues.

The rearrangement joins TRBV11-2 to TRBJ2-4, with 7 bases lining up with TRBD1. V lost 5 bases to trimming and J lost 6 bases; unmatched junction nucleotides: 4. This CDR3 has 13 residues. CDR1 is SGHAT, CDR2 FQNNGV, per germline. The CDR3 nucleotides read TGTGCCAGCAGCATGGACAGGTCAAACATTCAGTACTTC. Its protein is CASSMDRSNIQYF.

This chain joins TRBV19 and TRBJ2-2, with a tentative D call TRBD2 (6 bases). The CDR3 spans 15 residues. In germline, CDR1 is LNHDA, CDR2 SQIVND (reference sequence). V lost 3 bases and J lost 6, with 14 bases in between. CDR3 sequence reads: CASSILGGAAGELFF. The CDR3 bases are TGTGCCAGTAGTATTCTAGGAGGGGCGGCCGGGGAGCTGTTTTTT.

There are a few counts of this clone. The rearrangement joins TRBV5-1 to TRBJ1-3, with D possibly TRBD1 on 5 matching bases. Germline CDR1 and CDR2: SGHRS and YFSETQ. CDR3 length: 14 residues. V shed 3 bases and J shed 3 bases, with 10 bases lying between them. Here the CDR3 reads CASSSGGVGNTIYF. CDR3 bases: TGCGCCAGCAGCTCCGGGGGGGTTGGAAACACCATATATTTT.

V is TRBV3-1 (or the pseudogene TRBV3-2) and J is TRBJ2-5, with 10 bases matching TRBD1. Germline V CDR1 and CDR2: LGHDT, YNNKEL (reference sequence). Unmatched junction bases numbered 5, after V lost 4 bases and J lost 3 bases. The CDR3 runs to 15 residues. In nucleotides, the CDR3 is TGTGCCAGCAGCCTTGGGGACAGGGGAGAAGAGACCCAGTACTTC. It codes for CASSLGDRGEETQYF.

As DNA, the CDR3 is TGTGCCAGCAGCCAAGATCAGGCCGCCACCTGGGCAGATACGCAGTATTTT. The encoded protein is CASSQDQAATWADTQYF. The rearrangement uses TRBV14 and TRBJ2-3; D gene uncertain. V was cut by 0 bases and J by 4 bases, with 17 bases left in between. This CDR3 comprises 17 residues. Per germline, CDR1 SGHDN and CDR2 FVKESK.

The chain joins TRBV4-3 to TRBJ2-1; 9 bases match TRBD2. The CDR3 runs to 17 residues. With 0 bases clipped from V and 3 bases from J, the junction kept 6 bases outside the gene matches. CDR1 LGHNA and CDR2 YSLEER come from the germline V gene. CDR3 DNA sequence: TGCGCCAGCAGCCAAGATGTACGTAGCGGGAGCTACAATGAGCAGTTCTTC. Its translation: CASSQDVRSGSYNEQFF.

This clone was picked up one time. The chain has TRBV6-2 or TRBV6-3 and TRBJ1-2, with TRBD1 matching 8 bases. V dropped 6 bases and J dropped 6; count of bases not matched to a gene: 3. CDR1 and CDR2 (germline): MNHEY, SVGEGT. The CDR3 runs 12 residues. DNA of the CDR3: TGTGCCAGCAGCCAGGGGGCCCATGGCTACACCTTC. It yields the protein CASSQGAHGYTF.

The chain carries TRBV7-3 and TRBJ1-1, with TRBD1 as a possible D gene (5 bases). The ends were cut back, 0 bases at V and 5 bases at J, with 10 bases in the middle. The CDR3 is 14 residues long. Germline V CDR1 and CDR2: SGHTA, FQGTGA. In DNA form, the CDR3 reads TGTGCCAGCAGCTTAACAGGGGCGAAGACTGAAGCTTTCTTT. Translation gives CASSLTGAKTEAFF.

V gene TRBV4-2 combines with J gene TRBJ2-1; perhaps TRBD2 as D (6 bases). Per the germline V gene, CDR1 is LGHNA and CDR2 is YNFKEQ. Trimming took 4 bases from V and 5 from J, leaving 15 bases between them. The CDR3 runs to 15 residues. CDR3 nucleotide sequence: TGTGCCAGCAGCCGCCGACGGGCTAGCGACAATGAGCAGTTCTTC. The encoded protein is CASSRRRASDNEQFF.

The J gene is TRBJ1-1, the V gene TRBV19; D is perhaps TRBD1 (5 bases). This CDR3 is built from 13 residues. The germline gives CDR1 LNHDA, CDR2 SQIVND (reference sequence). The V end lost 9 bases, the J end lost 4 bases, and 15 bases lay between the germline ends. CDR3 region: CASQRRGSTEAFF. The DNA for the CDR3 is TGTGCCAGCCAACGGAGGGGAAGCACTGAAGCTTTCTTT. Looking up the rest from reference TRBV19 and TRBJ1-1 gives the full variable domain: DGGITQSPKYLFRKEGQNVTLSCEQNLNHDAMYWYRQDPGQGLRLIYYSQIVNDFQKGDIAEGYSVSREKKESFPLTVTSAQKNPTAFYLCASQRRGSTEAFFGQGTRLTVV.

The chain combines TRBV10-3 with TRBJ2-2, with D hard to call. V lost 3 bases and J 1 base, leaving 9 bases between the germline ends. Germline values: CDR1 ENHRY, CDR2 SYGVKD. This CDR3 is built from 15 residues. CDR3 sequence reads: CAISEFGGNTGELFF. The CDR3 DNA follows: TGTGCCATCAGTGAATTTGGCGGGAACACCGGGGAGCTGTTTTTT.

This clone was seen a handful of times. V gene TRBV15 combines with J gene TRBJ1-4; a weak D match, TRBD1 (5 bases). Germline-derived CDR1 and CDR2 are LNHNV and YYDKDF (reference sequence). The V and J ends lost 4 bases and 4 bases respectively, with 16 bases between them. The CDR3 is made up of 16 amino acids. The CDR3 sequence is CATSKPTDNYNEKLFF. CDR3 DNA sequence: TGTGCCACCAGCAAACCGACAGACAACTATAATGAAAAACTGTTTTTT.

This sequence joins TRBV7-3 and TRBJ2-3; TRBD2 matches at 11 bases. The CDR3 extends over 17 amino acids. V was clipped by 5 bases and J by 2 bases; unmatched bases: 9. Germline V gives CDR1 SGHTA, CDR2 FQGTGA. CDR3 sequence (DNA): TGTGCCAGCAGCAAACACCCTAGCGGGGGGCCCACAGATACGCAGTATTTT. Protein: CASSKHPSGGPTDTQYF.

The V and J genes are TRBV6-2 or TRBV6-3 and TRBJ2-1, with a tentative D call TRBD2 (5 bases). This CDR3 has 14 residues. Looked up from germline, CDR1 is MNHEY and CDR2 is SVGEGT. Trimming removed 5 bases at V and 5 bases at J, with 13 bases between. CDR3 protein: CASSRGSPHNEQFF. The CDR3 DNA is TGTGCCAGCAGTCGCGGGTCCCCCCACAATGAGCAGTTCTTC.

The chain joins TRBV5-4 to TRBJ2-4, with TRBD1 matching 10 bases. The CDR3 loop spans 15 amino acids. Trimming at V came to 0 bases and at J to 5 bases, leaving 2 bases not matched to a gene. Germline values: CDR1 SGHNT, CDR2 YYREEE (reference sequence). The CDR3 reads CASSLGGQGENIQYF. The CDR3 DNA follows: TGTGCCAGCAGCTTGGGAGGACAGGGGGAAAACATTCAGTACTTC.

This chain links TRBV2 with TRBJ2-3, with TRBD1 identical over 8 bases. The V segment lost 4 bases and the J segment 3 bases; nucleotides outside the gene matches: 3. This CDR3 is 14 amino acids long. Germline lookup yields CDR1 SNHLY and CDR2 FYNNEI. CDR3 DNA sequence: TGTGCCAGCAGTGTCCAGGGGGCTACAGATACGCAGTATTTT. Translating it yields CASSVQGATDTQYF.